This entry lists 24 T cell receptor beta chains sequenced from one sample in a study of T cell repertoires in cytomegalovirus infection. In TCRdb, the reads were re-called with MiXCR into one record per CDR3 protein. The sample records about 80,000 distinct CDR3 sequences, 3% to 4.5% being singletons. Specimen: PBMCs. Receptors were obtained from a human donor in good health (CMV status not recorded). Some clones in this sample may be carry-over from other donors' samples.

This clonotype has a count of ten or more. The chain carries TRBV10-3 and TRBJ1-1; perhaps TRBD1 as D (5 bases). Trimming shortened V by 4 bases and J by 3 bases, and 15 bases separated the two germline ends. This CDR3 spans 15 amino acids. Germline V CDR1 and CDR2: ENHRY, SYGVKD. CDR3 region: CAISGGGRSYTEAFF. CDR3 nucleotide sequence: TGTGCCATCAGTGGGGGGGGTCGGAGCTACACTGAAGCTTTCTTT.

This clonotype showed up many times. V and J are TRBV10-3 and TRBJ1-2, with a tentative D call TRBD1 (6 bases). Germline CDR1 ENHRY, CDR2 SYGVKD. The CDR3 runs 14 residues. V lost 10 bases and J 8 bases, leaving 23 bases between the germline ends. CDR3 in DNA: TGTGCCACCTGGGACACGCCGTCGGTAGCGGGCTACACCTTC. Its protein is CATWDTPSVAGYTF.

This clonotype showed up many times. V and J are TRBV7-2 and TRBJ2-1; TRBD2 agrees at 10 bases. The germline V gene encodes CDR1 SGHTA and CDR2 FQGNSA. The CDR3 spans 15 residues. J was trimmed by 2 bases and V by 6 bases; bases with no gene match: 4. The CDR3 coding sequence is TGTGCCAGCAGTCGGAGCGGGGGGGCCTACAATGAGCAGTTCTTC. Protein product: CASSRSGGAYNEQFF.

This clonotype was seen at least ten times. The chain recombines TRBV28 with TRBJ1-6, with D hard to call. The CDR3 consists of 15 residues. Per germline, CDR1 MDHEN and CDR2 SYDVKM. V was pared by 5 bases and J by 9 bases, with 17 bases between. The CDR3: CASSPRLQASSPLHF. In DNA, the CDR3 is TGTGCCAGCAGTCCGCGGCTCCAAGCTAGTTCACCCCTCCACTTT.

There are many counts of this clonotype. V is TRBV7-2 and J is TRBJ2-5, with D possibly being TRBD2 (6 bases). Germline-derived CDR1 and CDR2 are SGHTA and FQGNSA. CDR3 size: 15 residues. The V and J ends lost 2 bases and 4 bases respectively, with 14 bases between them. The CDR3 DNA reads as TGTGCCAGCAGCTTACCGGGGGTCGGGCGAGAGACCCAGTACTTC. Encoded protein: CASSLPGVGRETQYF.

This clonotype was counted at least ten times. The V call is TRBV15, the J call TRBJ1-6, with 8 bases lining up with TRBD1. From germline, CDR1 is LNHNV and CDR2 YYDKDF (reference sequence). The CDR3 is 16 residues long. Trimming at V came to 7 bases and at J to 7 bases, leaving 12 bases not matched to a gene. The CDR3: CATTQFGQGGNSPLHF. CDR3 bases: TGTGCCACCACCCAATTTGGACAGGGTGGGAATTCACCCCTCCACTTT.

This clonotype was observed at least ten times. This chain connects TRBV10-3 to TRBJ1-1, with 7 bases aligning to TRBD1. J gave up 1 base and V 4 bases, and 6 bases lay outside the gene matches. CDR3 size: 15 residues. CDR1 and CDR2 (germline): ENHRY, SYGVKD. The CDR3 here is CAISGFQGGNTEAFF. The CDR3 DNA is TGTGCCATCAGTGGTTTTCAGGGGGGGAACACTGAAGCTTTCTTT.

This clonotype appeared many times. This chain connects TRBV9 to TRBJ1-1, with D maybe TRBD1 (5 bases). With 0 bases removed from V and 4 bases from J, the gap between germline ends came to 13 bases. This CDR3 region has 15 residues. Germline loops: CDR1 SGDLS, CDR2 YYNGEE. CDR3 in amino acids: CASSVAWGGSTEAFF. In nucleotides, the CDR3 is TGTGCCAGCAGCGTAGCTTGGGGCGGGAGCACTGAAGCTTTCTTT.

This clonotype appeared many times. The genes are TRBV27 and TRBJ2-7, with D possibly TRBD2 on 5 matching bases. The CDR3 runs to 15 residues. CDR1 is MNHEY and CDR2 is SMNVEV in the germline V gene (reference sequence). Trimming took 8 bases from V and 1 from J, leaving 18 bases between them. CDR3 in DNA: TGTGCCAGCTCTTCGAAACTAGTTTCGTCCTACGAGCAGTACTTC. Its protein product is CASSSKLVSSYEQYF.

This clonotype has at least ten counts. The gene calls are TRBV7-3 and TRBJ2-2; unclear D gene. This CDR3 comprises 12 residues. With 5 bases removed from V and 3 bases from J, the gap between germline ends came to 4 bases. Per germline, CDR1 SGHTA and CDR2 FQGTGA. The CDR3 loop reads CASSSYTGELFF. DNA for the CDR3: TGTGCCAGCAGCAGTTACACCGGGGAGCTGTTTTTT.

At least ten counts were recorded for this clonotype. As DNA, the CDR3 is TGTGCCAGCAGCTCCACGGACCAGAATGAAGCTTTCTTT. Encoded protein: CASSSTDQNEAFF. V is TRBV11-2 and J is TRBJ1-1; the D is unclear. V was shortened by 4 bases and J by 7 bases, with 13 bases between the two germline ends. The CDR3 extends over 13 amino acids. Germline V lookup: CDR1 SGHAT, CDR2 FQNNGV. Full variable domain (rest looked up from reference TRBV11-2 and TRBJ1-1): EAGVAQSPRYKIIEKRQSVAFWCNPISGHATLYWYQQILGQGPKLLIQFQNNGVVDDSQLPKDRFSAERLKGVDSTLKIQPAKLEDSAVYLCASSSTDQNEAFFGQGTRLTVV.

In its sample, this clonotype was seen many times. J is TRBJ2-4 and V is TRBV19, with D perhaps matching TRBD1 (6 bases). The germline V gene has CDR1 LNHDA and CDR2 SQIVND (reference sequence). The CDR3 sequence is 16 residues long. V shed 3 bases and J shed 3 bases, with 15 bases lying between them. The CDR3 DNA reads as TGTGCCAGTAGTATCCGAGGGGGTTCAGTCAAAAACATTCAGTACTTC. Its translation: CASSIRGGSVKNIQYF.

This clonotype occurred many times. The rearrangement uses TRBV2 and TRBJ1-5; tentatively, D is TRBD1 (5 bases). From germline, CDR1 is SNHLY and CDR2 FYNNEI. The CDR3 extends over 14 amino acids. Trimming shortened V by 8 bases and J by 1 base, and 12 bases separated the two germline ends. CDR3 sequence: CASAAGRSNQPQHF. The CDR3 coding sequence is TGTGCCAGCGCGGCAGGGAGAAGCAATCAGCCCCAGCATTTT.

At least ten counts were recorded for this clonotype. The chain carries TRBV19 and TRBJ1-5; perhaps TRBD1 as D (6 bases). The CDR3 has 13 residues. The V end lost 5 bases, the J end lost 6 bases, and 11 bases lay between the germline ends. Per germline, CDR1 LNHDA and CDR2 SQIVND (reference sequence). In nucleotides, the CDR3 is TGTGCCAGTAGTCCCGGACAGCTTCAGCCCCAGCATTTT. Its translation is CASSPGQLQPQHF. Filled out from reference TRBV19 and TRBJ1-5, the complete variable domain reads DGGITQSPKYLFRKEGQNVTLSCEQNLNHDAMYWYRQDPGQGLRLIYYSQIVNDFQKGDIAEGYSVSREKKESFPLTVTSAQKNPTAFYLCASSPGQLQPQHFGDGTRLSIL.

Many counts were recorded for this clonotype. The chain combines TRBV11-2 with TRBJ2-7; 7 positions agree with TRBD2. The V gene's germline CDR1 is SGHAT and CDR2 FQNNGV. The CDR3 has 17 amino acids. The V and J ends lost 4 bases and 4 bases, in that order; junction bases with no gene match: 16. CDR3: CASSSVKSGGSGYEQYF. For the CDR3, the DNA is TGTGCCAGCAGCTCCGTTAAATCGGGGGGATCGGGATACGAGCAGTACTTC.

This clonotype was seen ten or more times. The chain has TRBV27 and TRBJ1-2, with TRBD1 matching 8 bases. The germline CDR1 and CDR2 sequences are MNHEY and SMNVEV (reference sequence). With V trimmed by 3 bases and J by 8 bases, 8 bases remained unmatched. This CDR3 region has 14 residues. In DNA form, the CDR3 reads TGTGCCAGCAGTTTCGGACAGGGCCTATGGGGCTACACCTTC. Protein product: CASSFGQGLWGYTF.

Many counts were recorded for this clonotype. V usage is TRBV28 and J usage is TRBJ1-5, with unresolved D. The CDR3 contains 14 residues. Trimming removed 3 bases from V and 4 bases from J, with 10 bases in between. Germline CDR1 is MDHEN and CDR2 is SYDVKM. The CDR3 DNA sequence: TGTGCCAGCAGTTTTAAGGACTGGAATCAGCCCCAGCATTTT. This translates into CASSFKDWNQPQHF.

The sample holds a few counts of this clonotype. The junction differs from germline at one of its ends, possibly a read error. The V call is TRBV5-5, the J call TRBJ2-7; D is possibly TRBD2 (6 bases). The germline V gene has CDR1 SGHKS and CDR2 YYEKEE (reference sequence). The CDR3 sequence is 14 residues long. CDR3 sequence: CVSSSLGGYHEQYF. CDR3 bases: TGTGTCAGCAGCTCGCTGGGGGGATACCACGAGCAGTACTTC. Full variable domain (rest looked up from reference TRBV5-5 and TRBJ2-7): DAGVTQSPTHLIKTRGQQVTLRCSPISGHKSVSWYQQVLGQGPQFIFQYYEKEERGRGNFPDRFSARQFPNYSSELNVNALLLGDSALYLCVSSSLGGYHEQYFGPGTRLTVT.

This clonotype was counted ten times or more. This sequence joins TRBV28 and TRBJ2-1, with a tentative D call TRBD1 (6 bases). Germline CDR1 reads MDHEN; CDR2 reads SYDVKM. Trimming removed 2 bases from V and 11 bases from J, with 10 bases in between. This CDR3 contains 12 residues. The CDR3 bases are TGTGCCAGCAGTTTAGGGACAATGAAGCAGTTCTTC. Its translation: CASSLGTMKQFF.

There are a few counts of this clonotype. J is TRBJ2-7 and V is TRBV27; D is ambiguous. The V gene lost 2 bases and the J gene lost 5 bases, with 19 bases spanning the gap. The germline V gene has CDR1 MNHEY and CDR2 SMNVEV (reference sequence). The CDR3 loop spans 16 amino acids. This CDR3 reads CASSLLTGPQPHEQYF. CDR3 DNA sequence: TGTGCCAGCAGTTTACTAACCGGGCCCCAACCCCACGAGCAGTACTTC.

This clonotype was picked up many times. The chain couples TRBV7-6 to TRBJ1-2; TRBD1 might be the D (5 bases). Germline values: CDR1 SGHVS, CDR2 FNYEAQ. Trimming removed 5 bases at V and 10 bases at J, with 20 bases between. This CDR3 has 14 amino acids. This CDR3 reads CASSDIRVKSDYTF. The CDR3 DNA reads TGTGCCAGCAGCGATATCAGGGTTAAATCTGACTACACCTTC.

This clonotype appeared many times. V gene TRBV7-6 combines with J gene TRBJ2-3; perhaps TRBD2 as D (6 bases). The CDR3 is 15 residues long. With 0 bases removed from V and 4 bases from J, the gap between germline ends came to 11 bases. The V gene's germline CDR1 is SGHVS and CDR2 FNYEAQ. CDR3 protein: CASSLALAVADTQYF. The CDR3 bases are TGTGCCAGCAGCTTAGCACTAGCAGTCGCAGATACGCAGTATTTT.

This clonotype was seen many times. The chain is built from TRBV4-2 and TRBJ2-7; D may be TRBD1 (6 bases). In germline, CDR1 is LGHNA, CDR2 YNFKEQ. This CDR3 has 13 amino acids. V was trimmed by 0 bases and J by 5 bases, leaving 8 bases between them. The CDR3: CASSQDGQNEQYF. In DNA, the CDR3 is TGTGCCAGCAGCCAAGATGGACAGAACGAGCAGTACTTC.

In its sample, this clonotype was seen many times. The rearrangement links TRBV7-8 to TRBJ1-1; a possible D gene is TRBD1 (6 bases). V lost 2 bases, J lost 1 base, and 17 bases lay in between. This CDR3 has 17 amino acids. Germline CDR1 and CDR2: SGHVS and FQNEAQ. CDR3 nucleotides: TGTGCCAGCAGCTTATGGGGGCAGGGGACGGGGAACACTGAAGCTTTCTTT. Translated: CASSLWGQGTGNTEAFF.